The 29 T cell receptor beta chains below were found in one sample sequenced in a study of shared clonotypes between healthy human individuals (dated by TCRdb to 2018 to 2021). Libraries were made using the immunoSEQ multiplex PCR assay. TCRdb took over this immuneACCESS table, retaining in-frame rearrangements with V and J assigned. Such tables are incomplete; in checked studies, under half of the missing clones stem from an unresolved V gene, and the remainder is unexplained. In this sample the table shows 2.3 million or so clones, approximately 93% of which occur a single time. Of the sample, 0.39% is held by the ten largest clones. The sequenced sample was naive CD4+ T cells from PBMCs. This specimen's cell subset or site label, interpreted: CD45RA+ positively selected. These receptors were taken from a man younger than 35 in good health. Some clones in this sample may be carry-over from other donors' samples.

The chain is built from TRBV25-1 and TRBJ2-7; D call uncertain. This CDR3 has 13 residues. From germline, CDR1 is MGHDK and CDR2 SYGVNS. The V end lost 2 bases, the J end lost 0 bases, and 5 bases lay between the germline ends. DNA for the CDR3: TGTGCCAGCAGTGAAGGTCACTCCTACGAGCAGTACTTC. Amino acid sequence: CASSEGHSYEQYF.

The chain links TRBV27 to TRBJ1-3, with 7 bases lining up with TRBD1. The V and J ends lost 0 bases and 7 bases, in that order; junction bases with no gene match: 3. Germline CDR1 and CDR2: MNHEY and SMNVEV (reference sequence). This CDR3 region has 14 residues. DNA for the CDR3: TGTGCCAGCAGTTTATCGATCAGGGGGAACACCATATATTTT. This translates into CASSLSIRGNTIYF.

The rearrangement uses TRBV6-5 and TRBJ2-2; 9 bases line up with TRBD1. This CDR3 has 13 amino acids. Germline V gene sequence: CDR1 MNHEY, CDR2 SVGAGI. V dropped 6 bases and J dropped 6; count of bases not matched to a gene: 2. The CDR3 bases are TGTGCCAGCAGCCGACAGGGGGCCGGGGAGCTGTTTTTT. Protein sequence: CASSRQGAGELFF.

V usage is TRBV18 and J usage is TRBJ2-4, with 7 bases aligning to TRBD2. Germline V gene data show CDR1 as KGHSH and CDR2 as LQKENI. The CDR3 is 14 amino acids. V dropped 6 bases and J dropped 4; count of bases not matched to a gene: 6. CDR3 sequence reads: CASSWDYPKNIQYF. The DNA for the CDR3 is TGTGCCAGCTCTTGGGACTACCCGAAAAACATTCAGTACTTC.

This clone was observed once. The CDR3 bases are TGTGCCAGCGGCGCTTTGCAAAACACTGAAGCTTTCTTT. It yields the protein CASGALQNTEAFF. This sequence joins TRBV7-3 and TRBJ1-1; D is ambiguous. The germline V gene has CDR1 SGHTA and CDR2 FQGTGA. The CDR3 is 13 amino acids. The V end lost 8 bases, the J end lost 2 bases, and 12 bases lay between the germline ends.

The V call is TRBV28, the J call TRBJ2-7; TRBD1 might be the D (5 bases). CDR3 size: 16 residues. CDR1 is MDHEN and CDR2 is SYDVKM in the germline V gene. V was trimmed by 4 bases and J by 7 bases, leaving 23 bases between them. CDR3 in amino acids: CASSSRDSRFYVEQYF. The CDR3 DNA sequence: TGTGCCAGCAGTTCCCGCGACAGCCGTTTTTACGTGGAGCAGTACTTC.

The chain combines TRBV27 with TRBJ2-7, with D possibly being TRBD1 or TRBD2 (5 bases each). V lost 5 bases, J lost 4 bases, and 15 bases lay in between. CDR1 is MNHEY, CDR2 SMNVEV, per germline (reference sequence). This CDR3 has 14 residues. Here the CDR3 DNA reads TGTGCCAGCAGTACGGGACCCCGATATTACGAGCAGTACTTC. Amino acids: CASSTGPRYYEQYF.

The CDR3 is CASSPKAGTGSVGSDTQYF. The CDR3, as DNA: TGTGCCAGTAGTCCTAAAGCCGGGACAGGGAGCGTCGGATCAGATACGCAGTATTTT. The chain recombines TRBV19 with TRBJ2-3, with TRBD1 matching over 9 bases. The CDR3 runs 19 residues. V lost 5 bases and J lost 4; bases outside the gene matches: 19. Germline V gene lookup returns CDR1 LNHDA and CDR2 SQIVND (reference sequence).

The chain carries TRBV11-2 and TRBJ2-7; D uncertain. Germline assignment: CDR1 SGHAT and CDR2 FQNNGV. The CDR3 runs to 13 residues. With 5 bases removed from V and 0 bases from J, the gap between germline ends came to 8 bases. The CDR3: CASSPTYSYEQYF. The CDR3 nucleotides are TGTGCCAGCAGCCCGACTTACTCCTACGAGCAGTACTTC.

This rearrangement joins TRBV28 to TRBJ2-7, with 10 bases aligning to TRBD1. V was clipped by 5 bases and J by 3 bases; unmatched bases: 7. Germline loops: CDR1 MDHEN, CDR2 SYDVKM. This CDR3 has 15 residues. CDR3 protein: CASSAGTGVSYEQYF. CDR3 DNA sequence: TGTGCCAGCAGTGCCGGGACAGGGGTTAGCTACGAGCAGTACTTC.

This sequence joins TRBV25-1 and TRBJ1-2; 12 nucleotides align to TRBD1. This CDR3 spans 16 amino acids. The J segment lost 2 bases and the V segment lost 4 bases, leaving 5 bases of the junction unmatched. CDR1 and CDR2 from the germline V gene are MGHDK and SYGVNS. The CDR3 DNA follows: TGTGCCAGCAGTGCCCCCGGGACAGGGGGCAACTATGGCTACACCTTC. Translating gives CASSAPGTGGNYGYTF.

For this clone: Other nucleotide sequences from this sample produce the same CDR3. This chain connects TRBV2 to TRBJ2-5; TRBD1 might be the D (5 bases). The CDR3 extends over 13 amino acids. Trimming stripped 3 bases from V and 1 base from J, with 6 bases between. Germline assignment: CDR1 SNHLY and CDR2 FYNNEI. The CDR3 here is CASSDTGQETQYF. The CDR3, as DNA: TGTGCCAGCAGTGATACAGGCCAAGAGACCCAGTACTTC.

The chain combines TRBV7-2 with TRBJ2-7, with D possibly matching TRBD1 (5 bases). Trimming took 5 bases from V and 0 from J, leaving 8 bases between them. CDR1 and CDR2 from the germline V gene are SGHTA and FQGNSA. The CDR3 has 13 residues. CDR3 coding DNA: TGTGCCAGCAGCAAGACAGCCTCCTACGAGCAGTACTTC. Translation: CASSKTASYEQYF. Drawing the rest from reference TRBV7-2 and TRBJ2-7, the complete variable domain is GAGVSQSPSNKVTEKGKDVELRCDPISGHTALYWYRQSLGQGLEFLIYFQGNSAPDKSGLPSDRFSAERTGGSVSTLTIQRTQQEDSAVYLCASSKTASYEQYFGPGTRLTVT.

This chain links TRBV18 with TRBJ1-4; D remains unclear. The CDR3 spans 14 residues. V lost 4 bases to trimming and J lost 6 bases, with 12 bases between them. The V gene's germline CDR1 is KGHSH and CDR2 LQKENI. CDR3 region: CASSRKGLDEKLFF. CDR3 nucleotides: TGTGCCAGCTCACGTAAGGGTTTGGATGAAAAACTGTTTTTT.

A remark on this clone: Possible read error: a much larger clone is one base away. The same CDR3 also results from other DNA sequences found in this sample. The chain employs TRBV7-6 and TRBJ2-5; the D is unclear. V lost 0 bases and J 2 bases, leaving 4 bases between the germline ends. CDR1 is SGHVS and CDR2 is FNYEAQ in the germline V gene. The CDR3 is made up of 13 amino acids. This CDR3 reads CASSLARQETQYF. Written as DNA, the CDR3 is TGTGCCAGCAGCTTAGCCAGACAAGAGACCCAGTACTTC.

Comments on this clone: This specimen includes other DNA sequences encoding the same CDR3. This chain links TRBV5-1 with TRBJ2-1; no definite D call. V lost 0 bases and J 3 bases, leaving 7 bases between the germline ends. Germline loops: CDR1 SGHRS, CDR2 YFSETQ. CDR3 size: 14 residues. As DNA, the CDR3 is TGCGCCAGCAGCTTGGGTACTGGCTACAATGAGCAGTTCTTC. Translation gives CASSLGTGYNEQFF.

This chain joins TRBV4-3 and TRBJ1-1, with a possible D match to TRBD1 (6 bases). Germline lookup yields CDR1 LGHNA and CDR2 YSLEER. The germline V and J ends were trimmed by 4 bases and 6 bases, with 12 bases remaining between them. The CDR3 has 13 amino acids. CDR3 in DNA: TGCGCCAGCAGCCTAATCGGGGGCCCTGAAGCTTTCTTT. Amino acid sequence: CASSLIGGPEAFF.

The gene calls are TRBV4-1 and TRBJ2-5, with 9 bases that match TRBD2. V was clipped by 4 bases and J by 5 bases; unmatched bases: 5. CDR3 length: 14 residues. Germline loops: CDR1 MGHRA, CDR2 YSYEKL. CDR3 sequence reads: CASSPGTSRETQYF. As DNA, the CDR3 is TGCGCCAGCAGCCCAGGGACTAGCAGGGAGACCCAGTACTTC.

A remark on this clone: Other DNA sequences from this sample encode an identical CDR3 as well. The V gene is TRBV30, the J gene TRBJ1-4; no clear D. The length of the CDR3 is 13 residues. The germline gives CDR1 GTSNPN, CDR2 SVGIG (reference sequence). V was trimmed by 2 bases and J by 3 bases, leaving 7 bases between them. CDR3 bases: TGTGCCTGGAGTTCCGGGGCTAATGAAAAACTGTTTTTT. Its translation is CAWSSGANEKLFF. Supplemented by reference TRBV30 and TRBJ1-4, the full variable domain reads SQTIHQWPATLVQPVGSPLSLECTVEGTSNPNLYWYRQAAGRGLQLLFYSVGIGQISSEVPQNLSASRPQDRQFILSSKKLLLSDSGFYLCAWSSGANEKLFFGSGTQLSVL.

The chain carries TRBV29-1 and TRBJ2-2, with D perhaps TRBD2 (6 bases). The CDR3 loop spans 14 amino acids. CDR1 SQVTM and CDR2 ANQGSEA come from the germline V gene. The V end lost 5 bases, the J end lost 6 bases, and 16 bases lay between the germline ends. DNA for the CDR3: TGCAGCGTTCGGATAGGAGGGACCGCCGGGGAGCTGTTTTTT. Protein sequence: CSVRIGGTAGELFF.

The chain has TRBV28 and TRBJ2-7; TRBD1 is a possible D gene (6 bases). CDR1 MDHEN and CDR2 SYDVKM come from the germline V gene. V lost 7 bases and J lost 2, with 15 bases in between. The CDR3 covers 14 residues. The CDR3, as DNA: TGTGCCAGCACCCTCAGGGGTCCCCCCTACGAGCAGTACTTC. This encodes CASTLRGPPYEQYF. The entire variable domain, with the rest obtained from reference TRBV28 and TRBJ2-7, is as follows: DVKVTQSSRYLVKRTGEKVFLECVQDMDHENMFWYRQDPGLGLRLIYFSYDVKMKEKGDIPEGYSVSREKKERFSLILESASTNQTSMYLCASTLRGPPYEQYFGPGTRLTVT.

The chain links TRBV25-1 to TRBJ2-1; D not certain. Deletions cut 3 bases from V and 8 bases from J, with 14 bases between. Germline-derived CDR1 and CDR2 are MGHDK and SYGVNS. CDR3 length equals 14 residues. CDR3 loop: CASSDPWAFHEQFF. CDR3 nucleotide sequence: TGTGCCAGCAGTGACCCCTGGGCATTCCATGAGCAGTTCTTC.

This clone appeared a single time. The chain joins TRBV28 to TRBJ2-1, with 7 nucleotides matching TRBD2. V was pared by 10 bases and J by 9 bases, with 15 bases of the junction left unmatched. This CDR3 is 14 amino acids long. Germline CDR1 reads MDHEN; CDR2 reads SYDVKM. The CDR3 DNA reads TGTGCCACCAATGCGGGGGAGGGCCCCCTTGAGCAGTTCTTC. Translation gives CATNAGEGPLEQFF.

V and J are TRBV7-2 and TRBJ2-7; TRBD2 is a possible D gene (6 bases). V was shortened by 5 bases and J by 8 bases, with 25 bases between the two germline ends. CDR3 length equals 16 residues. Germline assignment: CDR1 SGHTA and CDR2 FQGNSA. As DNA, the CDR3 is TGTGCCAGCAGCCAACCAGGGACTCCCCCAACTGGGAAGCAGTACTTC. It is translated as CASSQPGTPPTGKQYF.

The chain uses TRBV27 and TRBJ1-5; 8 nucleotides line up with TRBD1. Germline CDR1 and CDR2: MNHEY and SMNVEV (reference sequence). This CDR3 spans 17 amino acids. V dropped 1 base and J dropped 5; count of bases not matched to a gene: 10. The CDR3 sequence: CASSLLGRQGTHQPQHF. The CDR3 DNA follows: TGTGCCAGCAGTTTATTGGGGCGACAGGGGACCCATCAGCCCCAGCATTTT.

This chain joins TRBV10-3 and TRBJ1-5; D uncertain. The V end was cut by 8 bases, the J end by 3 bases, with 11 bases between. This CDR3 is built from 13 residues. Germline V gene lookup returns CDR1 ENHRY and CDR2 SYGVKD. The CDR3 region has the DNA TGTGCCATCCGTACCGCACTCAATCAGCCCCAGCATTTT. It yields the protein CAIRTALNQPQHF.

The V call is TRBV11-2, the J call TRBJ1-3, with D possibly matching TRBD1 (5 bases). Trimming removed 5 bases from V and 2 bases from J, with 7 bases in between. The CDR3 loop spans 13 amino acids. Germline V gene sequence: CDR1 SGHAT, CDR2 FQNNGV. The CDR3 loop is CASSPGTGNTIYF. CDR3 DNA sequence: TGTGCCAGCAGCCCAGGGACTGGAAACACCATATATTTT.

The J gene is TRBJ1-1, the V gene TRBV28, with D perhaps TRBD1 (5 bases). The CDR3 contains 13 residues. Trimming cost V 2 bases and J 10 bases, with 14 bases left between them. The V gene's germline CDR1 is MDHEN and CDR2 SYDVKM. The CDR3 protein is CASSLGPGRGAFF. CDR3 in DNA: TGTGCCAGCAGTTTAGGACCGGGGCGGGGAGCTTTCTTT.

The genes are TRBV11-2 and TRBJ2-5, with unresolved D. In germline, CDR1 is SGHAT, CDR2 FQNNGV. Deletions cut 8 bases from V and 5 bases from J, with 9 bases between. The CDR3 is made up of 11 amino acids. The CDR3 loop is CASRSGETQYF. CDR3 nucleotides: TGTGCCAGCCGATCTGGCGAGACCCAGTACTTC.